The next 25 T cell receptor beta chains were all read from a single sample in a study of early T cells in non-severe SARS-CoV-2 infection. TCRdb re-derived calls from the 5' RACE reads in MiXCR, one entry per CDR3 protein. The sample lists 90,000 to 130,000 distinct CDR3 sequences, 12% occurring once. The sequenced sample consisted of whole blood. The receptors derive from an adult who was a healthcare worker with PCR-confirmed SARS-CoV-2 infection or an uninfected control (not recorded which).

The chain joins TRBV7-9 to TRBJ1-1, with D uncertain. Germline V gene lookup returns CDR1 SEHNR and CDR2 FQNEAQ (reference sequence). The CDR3 length is 14 residues. Trimming left V 5 bases short and J 1 base short, with 11 bases between. DNA for the CDR3: TGTGCCAGCAGCCTAGTCCTATGGAACACTGAAGCTTTCTTT. This translates into CASSLVLWNTEAFF.

This clonotype was observed a few times. J is TRBJ1-1 and V is TRBV20-1; a weak D match, TRBD1 (5 bases). The CDR3 runs 11 residues. Germline V gene sequence: CDR1 DFQATT, CDR2 SNEGSKA (reference sequence). Trimming stripped 8 bases from V and 1 base from J, with 8 bases between. The CDR3 protein is CSYRGNTEAFF. For the CDR3, the DNA is TGCAGTTATAGGGGGAACACTGAAGCTTTCTTT.

The chain has TRBV7-8 and TRBJ2-1; D possibly matches TRBD1 or TRBD2 (6 bases each). Trimming took off 5 bases at V and 7 bases at J, with 21 bases between the two ends. The germline gives CDR1 SGHVS, CDR2 FQNEAQ. This CDR3 has 16 amino acids. The CDR3 DNA sequence: TGTGCCAGCAGCCGGGATTACTCGGGGGCTGTAAATGAGCAGTTCTTC. This translates into CASSRDYSGAVNEQFF.

This clonotype was observed a few times. The J gene is TRBJ2-5, the V gene TRBV29-1, with D tentatively TRBD1 (5 bases). CDR1 and CDR2 from the germline V gene are SQVTM and ANQGSEA. The ends were cut back, 4 bases at V and 5 bases at J, with 14 bases in the middle. This CDR3 is built from 13 residues. In DNA, the CDR3 is TGCAGCGTTGGAGGCAGGGCCGGTGAGACCCAGTACTTC. Translating it yields CSVGGRAGETQYF.

V and J are TRBV5-8 and TRBJ1-1; no clear D. The CDR3 runs to 11 residues. Trimming removed 4 bases at V and 8 bases at J, with 9 bases between. Germline V lookup: CDR1 SGHTS, CDR2 YDEGEE. The CDR3 DNA sequence: TGTGCCAGCAGCCCGGGGAGGGAAGCTTTCTTT. The encoded protein is CASSPGREAFF.

The DNA of the CDR3 is TGTGCCAGCAGCACCACATCGACCCAGAGGGAGACCCAGTACTTC. Protein sequence: CASSTTSTQRETQYF. The chain has TRBV5-6 and TRBJ2-5; the D is unclear. Germline V gives CDR1 SGHDT, CDR2 YYEEEE. There are 15 residues in the CDR3. V lost 4 bases to trimming and J lost 5 bases, with 18 bases between them.

The chain is built from TRBV11-1 and TRBJ2-2; 7 nucleotides match TRBD1. This CDR3 comprises 15 residues. Germline trimming cut 3 bases from V and 4 bases from J; bases unmatched to any gene: 5. Germline V gives CDR1 SGHAT, CDR2 FQDESV (reference sequence). CDR3 amino acids: CASSLRGQGTGELFF. The DNA of the CDR3 is TGTGCCAGCAGCTTGAGGGGGCAGGGCACCGGGGAGCTGTTTTTT.

This clonotype was counted between two and nine times. The gene calls are TRBV28 and TRBJ1-5; unclear D gene. The V gene's germline CDR1 is MDHEN and CDR2 SYDVKM. The V gene lost 2 bases and the J gene lost 3 bases, with 8 bases spanning the gap. This CDR3 has 14 amino acids. The DNA of the CDR3 is TGTGCCAGCAGTTTAACGGGCTTCAATCAGCCCCAGCATTTT. Translation gives CASSLTGFNQPQHF.

This clonotype has ten or more counts. V usage is TRBV11-2 and J usage is TRBJ2-1, with 7 bases matching TRBD1. The ends lost 1 base at V and 14 bases at J; junction bases unmatched: 14. Germline CDR1 and CDR2: SGHAT and FQNNGV. This CDR3 has 15 amino acids. Here the CDR3 reads CASSLGVNRGSLEFF. CDR3 bases: TGTGCCAGCAGCTTAGGAGTGAACAGGGGAAGTTTGGAGTTCTTC. Drawing the rest from reference TRBV11-2 and TRBJ2-1, the complete variable domain is EAGVAQSPRYKIIEKRQSVAFWCNPISGHATLYWYQQILGQGPKLLIQFQNNGVVDDSQLPKDRFSAERLKGVDSTLKIQPAKLEDSAVYLCASSLGVNRGSLEFFGPGTRLTVL.

This chain joins TRBV27 and TRBJ1-2; a weak D match, TRBD1 (6 bases). This CDR3 is 14 amino acids long. The V end lost 5 bases, the J end lost 3 bases, and 13 bases lay between the germline ends. Germline V gives CDR1 MNHEY, CDR2 SMNVEV (reference sequence). CDR3 in amino acids: CASSQLDRDYGYTF. CDR3 sequence (DNA): TGTGCCAGCAGTCAACTGGACAGAGACTATGGCTACACCTTC.

There are many counts of this clonotype. The V gene is TRBV11-3, the J gene TRBJ2-1; TRBD1 matches at 12 bases. After removal of 5 bases from V and 10 bases from J, the junction contained 18 bases not matched to a gene. Germline CDR1 SGHNT, CDR2 YENEEA. This CDR3 is built from 18 residues. CDR3 in DNA: TGTGCCAGCAGCCCGCGGGACAGGGGGCCACGAAGGCCCCTCGAGCAGTTCTTC. This gives the protein CASSPRDRGPRRPLEQFF.

This clonotype was observed at least ten times. The rearrangement uses TRBV11-2 and TRBJ1-1, with a possible D match to TRBD1 (6 bases). The CDR3 extends over 13 amino acids. Germline assignment: CDR1 SGHAT and CDR2 FQNNGV. The germline V and J ends were trimmed by 6 bases and 9 bases, with 17 bases remaining between them. The DNA of the CDR3 is TGTGCCAGCAGTCCTCGGGACACGACCAAAGCTTTCTTT. This translates into CASSPRDTTKAFF. Variable domain in full (rest from reference TRBV11-2 and TRBJ1-1): EAGVAQSPRYKIIEKRQSVAFWCNPISGHATLYWYQQILGQGPKLLIQFQNNGVVDDSQLPKDRFSAERLKGVDSTLKIQPAKLEDSAVYLCASSPRDTTKAFFGQGTRLTVV.

V usage is TRBV29-1 and J usage is TRBJ1-1, with D tentatively TRBD1 (6 bases). Germline lookup yields CDR1 SQVTM and CDR2 ANQGSEA. This CDR3 is 13 amino acids long. Deletions cut 4 bases from V and 6 bases from J, with 15 bases between. CDR3: CSVAGVRYSEAFF. The DNA of the CDR3 is TGCAGCGTTGCAGGGGTCCGCTACTCTGAAGCTTTCTTT.

CDR3 in DNA: TGTGCCAGCAGCTTATTGGCCTCAACTAATGAAAAACTGTTTTTT. Amino acids: CASSLLASTNEKLFF. The rearrangement uses TRBV7-2 and TRBJ1-4; no clear D. V shed 2 bases and J shed 0 bases, with 7 bases lying between them. The germline gives CDR1 SGHTA, CDR2 FQGNSA. The CDR3 extends over 15 amino acids.

This clonotype was observed a handful of times. The chain joins TRBV7-9 to TRBJ2-3; D perhaps matches TRBD1 (5 bases). V was pared by 5 bases and J by 6 bases, with 15 bases between. The CDR3 has 14 residues. CDR1 and CDR2 (germline): SEHNR, FQNEAQ (reference sequence). The CDR3 bases are TGTGCCAGCAGCCCCCGTAAGGGGCCGGATACGCAGTATTTT. Translation gives CASSPRKGPDTQYF. Looking up the rest from reference TRBV7-9 and TRBJ2-3 gives the full variable domain: DTGVSQNPRHKITKRGQNVTFRCDPISEHNRLYWYRQTLGQGPEFLTYFQNEAQLEKSRLLSDRFSAERPKGSFSTLEIQRTEQGDSAMYLCASSPRKGPDTQYFGPGTRLTVL.

The chain employs TRBV5-1 and TRBJ2-5; 7 bases align to TRBD2. The CDR3 sequence is 15 residues long. The germline CDR1 and CDR2 sequences are SGHRS and YFSETQ. With V trimmed by 6 bases and J by 4 bases, 12 bases remained unmatched. CDR3 amino acids: CASNPTSPDLETQYF. CDR3 nucleotides: TGCGCCAGCAACCCGACTAGCCCAGACCTAGAGACCCAGTACTTC.

This clonotype occurred many times. This sequence joins TRBV29-1 and TRBJ1-2; D might be TRBD1 (6 bases). This CDR3 has 13 amino acids. V was clipped by 5 bases and J by 6 bases, with 16 bases between them. Germline loops: CDR1 SQVTM, CDR2 ANQGSEA. Here the CDR3 reads CSVLIWGADGYTF. DNA for the CDR3: TGCAGCGTTCTCATCTGGGGGGCGGATGGCTACACCTTC.

This clonotype turned up a few times. V usage is TRBV20-1 and J usage is TRBJ2-7, with D perhaps matching TRBD2 (6 bases). Trimming left V 1 base short and J 1 base short, with 11 bases between. This CDR3 spans 14 amino acids. The germline gives CDR1 DFQATT, CDR2 SNEGSKA (reference sequence). The CDR3 protein is CSARGDLPSYEQYF. CDR3 sequence (DNA): TGCAGTGCTAGAGGGGACTTACCTTCCTACGAGCAGTACTTC.

This clonotype was detected a few times. This sequence joins TRBV5-1 and TRBJ1-1; D is unresolved. This CDR3 comprises 16 residues. The V gene lost 0 bases and the J gene lost 2 bases, with 14 bases spanning the gap. Germline CDR1 and CDR2: SGHRS and YFSETQ. The CDR3 nucleotides read TGCGCCAGCAGCTTGGATGGGTCTGTTAGAAACACTGAAGCTTTCTTT. Protein sequence: CASSLDGSVRNTEAFF.

This clonotype showed up many times. This chain connects TRBV12-3 or TRBV12-4 to TRBJ2-2; either TRBD1 or TRBD2 may fit D (7 bases each). V was trimmed by 6 bases and J by 3 bases, leaving 17 bases between them. The CDR3 is made up of 16 amino acids. The CDR3 sequence: CASSRQGLADTGELFF. The CDR3 DNA follows: TGTGCCAGCAGCCGACAGGGCCTAGCGGACACCGGGGAGCTGTTTTTT.

This clonotype has only a few counts. The rearrangement links TRBV2 to TRBJ2-1; 12 bases agree with TRBD2. V trimming: 6 bases; J trimming: 7 bases; junction bases outside the gene matches: 7. This CDR3 has 15 residues. CDR1 SNHLY and CDR2 FYNNEI come from the germline V gene. The CDR3 bases are TGTGCCAGCAGGCTGACTAGCGGGGGCACGAATGAGCAGTTCTTC. As protein: CASRLTSGGTNEQFF.

This clonotype was seen more than once but under ten times. J is TRBJ1-2 and V is TRBV18; possibly TRBD1 for D (6 bases). The CDR3 has 15 residues. Trimming removed 3 bases from V and 0 bases from J, with 11 bases in between. Germline V CDR1 and CDR2: KGHSH, LQKENI. In nucleotides, the CDR3 is TGTGCCAGCTCACCTTCGGACAGAGCTAACTATGGCTACACCTTC. It is translated as CASSPSDRANYGYTF.

This clonotype was recorded many times. The chain employs TRBV27 and TRBJ2-7; 7 bases are a match to TRBD1. The germline V gene encodes CDR1 MNHEY and CDR2 SMNVEV (reference sequence). There are 15 residues in the CDR3. Unmatched junction bases numbered 8, after V lost 3 bases and J lost 3 bases. The CDR3 bases are TGTGCCAGCAGTTTGTCCGGGACAGCACTCTACGAGCAGTACTTC. Protein: CASSLSGTALYEQYF.

This clonotype has a count of ten or more. The chain uses TRBV18 and TRBJ2-1; 7 bases line up with TRBD1. The CDR3 extends over 15 amino acids. The J segment lost 2 bases and the V segment lost 5 bases, leaving 6 bases of the junction unmatched. Germline CDR1 is KGHSH and CDR2 is LQKENI. This chain's CDR3 is CASSRGQGAYNEQFF. The CDR3 DNA follows: TGTGCCAGCTCAAGGGGGCAGGGAGCCTACAATGAGCAGTTCTTC. Filled out from reference TRBV18 and TRBJ2-1, the complete variable domain reads NAGVMQNPRHLVRRRGQEARLRCSPMKGHSHVYWYRQLPEEGLKFMVYLQKENIIDESGMPKERFSAEFPKEGPSILRIQQVVRGDSAAYFCASSRGQGAYNEQFFGPGTRLTVL.

This clonotype was recorded many times. CDR3: CSVGGGAWEVQYF. CDR3 DNA: TGCAGCGTTGGCGGGGGGGCTTGGGAAGTCCAGTACTTC. This chain links TRBV29-1 with TRBJ2-5; TRBD2 aligns across 9 bases. With V trimmed by 4 bases and J by 10 bases, 10 bases remained unmatched. The CDR3 is 13 amino acids. Germline V gene data show CDR1 as SQVTM and CDR2 as ANQGSEA.